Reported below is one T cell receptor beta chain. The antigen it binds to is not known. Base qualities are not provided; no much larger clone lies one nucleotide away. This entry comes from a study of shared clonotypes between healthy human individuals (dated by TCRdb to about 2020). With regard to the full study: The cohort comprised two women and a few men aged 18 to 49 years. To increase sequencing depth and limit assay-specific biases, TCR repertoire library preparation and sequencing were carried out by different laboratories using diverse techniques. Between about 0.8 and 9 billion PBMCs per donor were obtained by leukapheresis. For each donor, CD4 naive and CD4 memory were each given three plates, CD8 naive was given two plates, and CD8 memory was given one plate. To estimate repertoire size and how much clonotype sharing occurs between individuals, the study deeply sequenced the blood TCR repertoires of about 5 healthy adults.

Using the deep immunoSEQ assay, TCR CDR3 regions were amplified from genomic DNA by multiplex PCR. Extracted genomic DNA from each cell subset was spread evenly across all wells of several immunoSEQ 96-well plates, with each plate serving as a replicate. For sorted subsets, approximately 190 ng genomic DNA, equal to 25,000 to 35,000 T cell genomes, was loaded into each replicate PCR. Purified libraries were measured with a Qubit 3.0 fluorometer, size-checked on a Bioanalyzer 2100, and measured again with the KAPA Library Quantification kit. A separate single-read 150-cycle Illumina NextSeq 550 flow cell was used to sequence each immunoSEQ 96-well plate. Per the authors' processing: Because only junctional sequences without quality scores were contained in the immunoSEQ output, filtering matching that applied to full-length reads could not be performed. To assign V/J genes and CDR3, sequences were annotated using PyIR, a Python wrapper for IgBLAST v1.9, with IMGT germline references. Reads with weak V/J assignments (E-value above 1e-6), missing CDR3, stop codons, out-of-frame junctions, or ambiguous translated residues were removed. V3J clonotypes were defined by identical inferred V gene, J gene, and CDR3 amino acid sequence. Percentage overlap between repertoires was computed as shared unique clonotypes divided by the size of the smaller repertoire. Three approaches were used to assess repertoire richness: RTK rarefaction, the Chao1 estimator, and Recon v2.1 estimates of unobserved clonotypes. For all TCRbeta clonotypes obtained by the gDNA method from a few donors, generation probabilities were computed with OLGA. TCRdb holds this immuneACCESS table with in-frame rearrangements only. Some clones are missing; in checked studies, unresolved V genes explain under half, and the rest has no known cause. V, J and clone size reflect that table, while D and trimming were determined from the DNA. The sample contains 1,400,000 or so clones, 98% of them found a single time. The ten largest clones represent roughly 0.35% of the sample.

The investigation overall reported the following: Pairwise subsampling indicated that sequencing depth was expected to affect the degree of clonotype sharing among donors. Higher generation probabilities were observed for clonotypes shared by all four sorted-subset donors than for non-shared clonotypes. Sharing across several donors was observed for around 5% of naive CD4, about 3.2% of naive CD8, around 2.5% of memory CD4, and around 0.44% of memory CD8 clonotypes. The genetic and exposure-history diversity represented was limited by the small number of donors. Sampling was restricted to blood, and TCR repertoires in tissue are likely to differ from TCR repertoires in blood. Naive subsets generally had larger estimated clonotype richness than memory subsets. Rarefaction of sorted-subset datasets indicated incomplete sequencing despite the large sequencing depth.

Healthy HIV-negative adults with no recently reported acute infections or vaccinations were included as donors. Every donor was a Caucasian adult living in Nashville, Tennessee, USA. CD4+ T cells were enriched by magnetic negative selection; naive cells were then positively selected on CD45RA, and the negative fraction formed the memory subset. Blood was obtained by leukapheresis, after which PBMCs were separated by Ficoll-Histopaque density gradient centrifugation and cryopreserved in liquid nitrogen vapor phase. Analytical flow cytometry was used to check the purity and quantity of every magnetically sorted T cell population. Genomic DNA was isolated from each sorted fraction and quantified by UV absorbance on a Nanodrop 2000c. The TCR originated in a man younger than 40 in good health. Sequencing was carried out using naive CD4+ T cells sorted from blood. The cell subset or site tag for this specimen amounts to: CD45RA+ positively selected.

Read as DNA, the sequence is TGTGCCAGCAGTTCCCAGCGGGGTTCGGGGACCCAGTACTTC. The translation is CASSSQRGSGTQYF. The chain was built from TRBV28 and TRBJ2-5, and TRBD2 matches 7 of the central bases. The germline V gene specifies MDHEN as CDR1 and SYDVKM as CDR2. Trimming takes 4 bases off V and 7 bases off J; junction bases not matched to a gene: 9. From the cysteine through the phenylalanine, the CDR3 covers 14 amino acids. The DNA shown is the 42-base CDR3, in frame from base 1.